This TCR beta chain is from a study of blood T cells in healthy people across ages. Findings and limits, study-wide: Naive CD4+ cells and diversity were both higher in long-lived donors than in aged donors. PBMCs that were unsorted prevented a conclusive naive versus antigen-experienced comparison.

With regard to this clonotype: Its antigen is not known. With a much larger clone just one base away, this may be a read error.

The germline V gene encodes CDR1 KGHDR and CDR2 SFDVKD. V shed 5 bases, J shed 2 bases, and the junction held 0 bases outside the gene matches. The CDR3 contains 13 residues. The donors, healthy Caucasians from Russia, were aged about 6 to 95. The use of a sample-barcoded 5' primer and a J-beta primer mix characterized a second PCR of about 7 to 12 cycles. TCRdb independently ran MiXCR on the 5' RACE reads; one entry per CDR3 protein. In the table there are around 800,000 distinct CDR3 sequences, around a quarter of which are singletons. The same data also went into a second study, on T cells of mothers and their children. In that study: Sequencing revealed no T cell clones that were persistent and microchimeric.

Sequenced: blood. This receptor was identified in a boy younger than 18 in good health. The rearrangement links TRBV24-1 to TRBJ2-7; 9 nucleotides line up with TRBD1. In DNA form, the CDR3 reads TGTGCCACCAGTGGACAGGGGGCCTACGAGCAGTACTTC. The encoded protein is CATSGQGAYEQYF.